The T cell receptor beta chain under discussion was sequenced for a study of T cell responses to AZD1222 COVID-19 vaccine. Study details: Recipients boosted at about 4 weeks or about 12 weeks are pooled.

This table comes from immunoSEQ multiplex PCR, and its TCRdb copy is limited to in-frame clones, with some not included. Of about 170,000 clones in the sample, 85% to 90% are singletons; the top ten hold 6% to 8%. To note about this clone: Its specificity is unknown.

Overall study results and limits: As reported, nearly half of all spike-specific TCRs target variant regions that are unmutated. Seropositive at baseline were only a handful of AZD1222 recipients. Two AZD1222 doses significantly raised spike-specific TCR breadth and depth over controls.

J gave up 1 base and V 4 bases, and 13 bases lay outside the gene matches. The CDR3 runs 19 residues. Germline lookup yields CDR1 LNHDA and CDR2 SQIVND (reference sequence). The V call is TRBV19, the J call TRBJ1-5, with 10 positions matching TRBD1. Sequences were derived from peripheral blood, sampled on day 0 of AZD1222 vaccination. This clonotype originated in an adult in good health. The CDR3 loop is CASSTRSGQGEGSNQPQHF. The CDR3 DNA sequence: TGTGCCAGTAGTACAAGATCTGGACAGGGGGAGGGGAGCAATCAGCCCCAGCATTTT.